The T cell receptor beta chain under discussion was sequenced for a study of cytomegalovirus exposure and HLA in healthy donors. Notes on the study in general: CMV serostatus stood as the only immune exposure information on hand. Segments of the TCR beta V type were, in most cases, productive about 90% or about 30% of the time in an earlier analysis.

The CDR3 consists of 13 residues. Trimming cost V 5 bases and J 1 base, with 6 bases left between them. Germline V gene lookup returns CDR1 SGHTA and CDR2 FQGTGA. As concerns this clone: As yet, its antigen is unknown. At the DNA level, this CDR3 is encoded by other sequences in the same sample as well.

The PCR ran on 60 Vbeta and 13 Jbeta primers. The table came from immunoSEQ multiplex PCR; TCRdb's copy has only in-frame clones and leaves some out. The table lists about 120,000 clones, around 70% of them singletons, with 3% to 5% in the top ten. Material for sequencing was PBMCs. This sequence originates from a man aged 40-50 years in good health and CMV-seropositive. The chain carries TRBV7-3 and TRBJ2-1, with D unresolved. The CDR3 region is CASSPRSYNEQFF. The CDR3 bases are TGTGCCAGCAGCCCACGGTCCTACAATGAGCAGTTCTTC.